Here is one T cell receptor beta chain with its context. What it recognizes is unknown. These data come from a study of CD8+ T cells in alopecia areata. Across the study: Treated patients were given 5 to 10 mg oral tofacitinib twice daily.

J gave up 4 bases and V 8 bases, and 7 bases lay outside the gene matches. CDR1 and CDR2 from the germline V gene are SQVTM and ANQGSEA. This CDR3 is built from 14 residues. Extraction of RNA preceded its reverse transcription into cDNA, which served as the sequencing template. Profiled with immunoSEQ multiplex PCR; TCRdb holds only in-frame clones, not every one. Here the sample spans under 350,000 clones, 58% being singletons. Study-wide points: Scalp clonality decreased significantly with tofacitinib, and so did expanded CD8+ clones among the top 100.

Treatment indicated: oral pan-JAK inhibitor, 5-10 mg twice daily. Sorting of CD4+ and CD8+ T cells was performed on PBMCs. This sample comprised CD4+ T cells sorted from blood, obtained at week 24, from a patient treated with tofacitinib. The receptor comes from a human donor with alopecia areata. The gene calls are TRBV29-1 and TRBJ2-1; 11 bases agree with TRBD2. CDR3 sequence reads: CSLLAGGKYNEQFF. The CDR3 DNA follows: TGCAGCCTTTTAGCGGGGGGGAAGTACAATGAGCAGTTCTTC.